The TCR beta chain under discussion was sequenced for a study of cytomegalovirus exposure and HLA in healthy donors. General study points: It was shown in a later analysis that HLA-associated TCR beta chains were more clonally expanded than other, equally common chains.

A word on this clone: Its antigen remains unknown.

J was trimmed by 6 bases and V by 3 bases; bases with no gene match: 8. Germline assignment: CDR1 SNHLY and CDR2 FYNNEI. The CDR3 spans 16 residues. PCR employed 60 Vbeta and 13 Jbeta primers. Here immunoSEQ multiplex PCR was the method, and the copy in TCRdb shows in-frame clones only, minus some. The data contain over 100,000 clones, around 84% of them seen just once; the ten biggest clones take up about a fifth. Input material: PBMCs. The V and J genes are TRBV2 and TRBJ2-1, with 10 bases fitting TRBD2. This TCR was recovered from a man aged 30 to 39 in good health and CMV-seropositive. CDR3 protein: CASSDLAGDIGNEQFF. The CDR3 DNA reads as TGTGCCAGCAGTGATCTAGCGGGAGATATAGGCAATGAGCAGTTCTTC.